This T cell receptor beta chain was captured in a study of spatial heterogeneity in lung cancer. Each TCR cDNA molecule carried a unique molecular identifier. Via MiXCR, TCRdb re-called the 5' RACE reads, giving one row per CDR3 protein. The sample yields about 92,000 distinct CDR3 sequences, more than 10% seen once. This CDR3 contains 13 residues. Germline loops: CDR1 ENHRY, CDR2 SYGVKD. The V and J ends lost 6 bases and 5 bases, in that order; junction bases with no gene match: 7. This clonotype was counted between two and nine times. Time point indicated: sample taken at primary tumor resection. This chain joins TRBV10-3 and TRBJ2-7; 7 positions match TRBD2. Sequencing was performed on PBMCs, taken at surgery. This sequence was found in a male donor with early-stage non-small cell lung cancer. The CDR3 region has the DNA TGTGCCATCAGCCCGTCAGGGAGGGACGAGCAGTACTTC. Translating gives CAISPSGRDEQYF.